This entry concerns a single T cell receptor beta chain. V lost 6 bases, J lost 0 bases, and 11 bases lay in between. The CDR3 contains 15 residues. Germline CDR1 reads KGHDR; CDR2 reads SFDVKD. The data belong to a study of T cell responses to AZD1222 COVID-19 vaccine. Repertoires were generated with immunoSEQ multiplex PCR, while TCRdb's copy carries only in-frame clones and drops some. The sample carries 100,000 to 150,000 clones, 89% recorded once. This sequence was found in an adult in good health. The sample in question was peripheral blood, obtained on day 0 of AZD1222 vaccination. The chain uses TRBV24-1 and TRBJ2-1; TRBD2 might be the D (5 bases). CDR3 sequence (DNA): TGTGCCACCAGTTATTACGGGAACTCCTACAATGAGCAGTTCTTC. This sequence encodes CATSYYGNSYNEQFF.